The clone carrying this T cell receptor beta chain was seen more than once but under ten times. As yet, its antigen is unknown. The sample is drawn from a study of T cells after yellow fever vaccination. Study context: Preparation used SMART-Seq v4 Ultra Low Input for the low-cell-number fractions. General study points: Most clones from primary vaccination resurfaced after the booster (96% CD4, 88% CD8).

The CDR3 runs 15 residues. V dropped 2 bases and J dropped 3; count of bases not matched to a gene: 6. Looked up from germline, CDR1 is DFQATT and CDR2 is SNEGSKA (reference sequence). TCRdb used MiXCR to reprocess the 5' RACE reads, holding one entry per CDR3 protein. The table has 450,000 to 650,000 distinct CDR3 sequences, about a fifth seen once; the top ten hold about a sixth. Source: PBMCs, taken about 20 days after the first yellow fever vaccination. The source is a man aged 18 to 29 who received the YFV17D yellow fever vaccine. This chain links TRBV20-1 with TRBJ1-3; 8 positions match TRBD1. CDR3 protein: CSARKTGQVGNTIYF. The CDR3 bases are TGCAGTGCTAGAAAGACGGGACAGGTTGGAAACACCATATATTTT.